Listed here are 8 T cell receptor beta chains from one sample, sequenced in a study of response to subunit inactivated influenza vaccine. TCRdb re-analysed the RT-PCR reads in MiXCR, keeping a single row per CDR3 protein. The table records about 780,000 distinct CDR3 sequences, about 18% of them present only once. The sample was PBMCs from blood, taken approximately 5 days after vaccination. Receptor source: a man aged 45-65 years who received an inactivated influenza vaccine.

This clonotype has more than one count but fewer than ten. The chain employs TRBV29-1 and TRBJ2-7, with 7 bases identical to TRBD1. The germline CDR1 and CDR2 sequences are SQVTM and ANQGSEA. The CDR3 spans 14 residues. With 6 bases clipped from V and 1 base from J, the junction kept 9 bases outside the gene matches. CDR3 DNA: TGCAGCGTACTCCGGGACAGCAAATCCTACGAGCAGTACTTC. As protein: CSVLRDSKSYEQYF.

V usage is TRBV10-3 and J usage is TRBJ2-6; D is ambiguous. The germline CDR1 and CDR2 sequences are ENHRY and SYGVKD. The CDR3 loop spans 14 amino acids. The ends were cut back, 5 bases at V and 0 bases at J, with 5 bases in the middle. The CDR3, as DNA: TGTGCCATCAGTTCGTCCTCTGGGGCCAACGTCCTGACTTTC. This translates into CAISSSSGANVLTF.

This clonotype was recorded many times. The chain combines TRBV27 with TRBJ1-2; 9 nucleotides line up with TRBD1. The J segment lost 6 bases and the V segment lost 5 bases, leaving 10 bases of the junction unmatched. CDR3 size: 15 residues. Germline V gene sequence: CDR1 MNHEY, CDR2 SMNVEV (reference sequence). CDR3 nucleotides: TGTGCCAGCAGTCTGCTGGGACAGGGAAGGGATGGCTACACCTTC. Its translation is CASSLLGQGRDGYTF.

The chain recombines TRBV6-5 with TRBJ1-6; no definite D call. This CDR3 contains 16 residues. V was trimmed by 5 bases and J by 5 bases, leaving 16 bases between them. CDR1 MNHEY and CDR2 SVGAGI come from the germline V gene. The CDR3 loop reads CASSTSKALDNSPLHF. CDR3 nucleotide sequence: TGTGCCAGCAGTACCTCGAAGGCGTTAGATAATTCACCCCTCCACTTT.

Of note for this clonotype: In this CDR3 the conserved last residue, phenylalanine or tryptophan, is missing, so a read error is likely. The genes are TRBV20-1 and TRBJ2-7; 11 bases match TRBD2. The CDR3 consists of 17 residues. Germline loops: CDR1 DFQATT, CDR2 SNEGSKA (reference sequence). The junction had 10 bases not matched to a gene; V was cut back by 3 bases and J by 0 bases. The CDR3 nucleotides are TGCAGTGCTAGCTTTACTAGCGGGGGACGCCCCTCCTACGAGCAGTACTTG. It codes for CSASFTSGGRPSYEQYL.

There are a few counts of this clonotype. This chain links TRBV29-1 with TRBJ2-3, with D possibly TRBD1 on 6 matching bases. This CDR3 has 14 residues. Trimming took 2 bases from V and 0 from J, leaving 9 bases between them. CDR1 and CDR2 from the germline V gene are SQVTM and ANQGSEA. The CDR3 bases are TGCAGCGTTGAACCGACAGGTAGCACAGATACGCAGTATTTT. Translated: CSVEPTGSTDTQYF.

This clonotype was found many times. The chain's CDR3 is CASSLDPRGSTDTQYF. In nucleotides, the CDR3 is TGCGCCAGCAGCTTGGATCCCCGGGGTAGCACAGATACGCAGTATTTT. J is TRBJ2-3 and V is TRBV5-1; a possible D gene is TRBD2 (5 bases). CDR1 and CDR2 (germline): SGHRS, YFSETQ. V shed 0 bases and J shed 0 bases, with 11 bases lying between them. The CDR3 has 16 residues.

This clonotype was observed a handful of times. The chain has TRBV20-1 and TRBJ2-4, with D uncertain. The germline CDR1 and CDR2 sequences are DFQATT and SNEGSKA (reference sequence). The CDR3 loop spans 9 amino acids. This CDR3 reads CRPGNIQYF. CDR3 DNA: TGCAGGCCGGGAAACATTCAGTACTTC.